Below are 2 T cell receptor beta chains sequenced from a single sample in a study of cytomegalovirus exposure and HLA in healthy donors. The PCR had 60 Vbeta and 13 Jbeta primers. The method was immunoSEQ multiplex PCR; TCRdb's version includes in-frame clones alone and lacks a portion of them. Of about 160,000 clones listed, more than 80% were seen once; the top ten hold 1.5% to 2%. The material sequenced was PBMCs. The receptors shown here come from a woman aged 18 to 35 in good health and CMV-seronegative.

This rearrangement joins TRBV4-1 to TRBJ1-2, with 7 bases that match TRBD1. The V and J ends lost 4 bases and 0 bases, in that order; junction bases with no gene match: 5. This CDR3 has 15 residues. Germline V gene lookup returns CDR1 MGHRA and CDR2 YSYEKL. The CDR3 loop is CASSLGTATNYGYTF. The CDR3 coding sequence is TGCGCCAGCAGCCTAGGGACAGCGACTAACTATGGCTACACCTTC.

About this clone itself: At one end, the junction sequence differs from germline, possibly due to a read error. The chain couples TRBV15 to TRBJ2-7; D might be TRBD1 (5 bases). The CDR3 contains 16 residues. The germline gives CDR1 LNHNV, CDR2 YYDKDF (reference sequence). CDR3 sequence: CATSGEMSRAVVEQYF. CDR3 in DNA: TGTGCCACCAGCGGAGAGATGAGCAGGGCCGTTGTCGAGCAGTACTTC.